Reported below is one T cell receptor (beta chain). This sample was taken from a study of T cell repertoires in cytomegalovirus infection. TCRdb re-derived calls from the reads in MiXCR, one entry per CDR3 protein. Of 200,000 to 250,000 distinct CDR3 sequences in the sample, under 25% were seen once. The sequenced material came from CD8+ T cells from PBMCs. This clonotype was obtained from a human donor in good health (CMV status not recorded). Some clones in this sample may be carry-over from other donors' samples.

The CDR3 DNA follows: TGTGCCACCACGAGAGGGAACACTGAAGCTTTCTTT. Translation: CATTRGNTEAFF. The rearrangement uses TRBV2 and TRBJ1-1, with unresolved D. CDR1 is SNHLY and CDR2 is FYNNEI in the germline V gene. Trimming cost V 10 bases and J 1 base, with 10 bases left between them. The CDR3 sequence is 12 residues long.